This entry lists 32 T cell receptor beta chains sequenced from one sample in a study of T cells in Graves' hyperthyroidism and ophthalmopathy. Amplified TCR beta CDR3 regions came from RNA transcripts. HTBI primers drove first-round RT-PCR of the TCR CDR3. TCRdb passed the multiplex PCR reads through MiXCR, listing each CDR3 protein once. The table includes more than 95,000 distinct CDR3 sequences, 47% detected once. The specimen was blood. Every receptor here comes from a man aged 40-50 years with Graves' hyperthyroidism.

The chain is built from TRBV20-1 and TRBJ2-3; 7 bases agree with TRBD2. After removal of 4 bases from V and 3 bases from J, the junction contained 4 bases not matched to a gene. CDR1 is DFQATT and CDR2 is SNEGSKA in the germline V gene (reference sequence). The CDR3 covers 13 residues. The CDR3 DNA is TGCAGTGCTACCCGGGGGGTAACAGATACGCAGTATTTT. Its protein is CSATRGVTDTQYF.

This clonotype was counted at least ten times. The V and J genes are TRBV9 and TRBJ2-3; D is uncertain. The CDR3 runs to 15 residues. Germline CDR1 is SGDLS and CDR2 is YYNGEE. Deletions cut 4 bases from V and 3 bases from J, with 15 bases between. The CDR3 loop is CASSTALVGTDTQYF. The CDR3 DNA reads TGTGCCAGCAGCACGGCGCTAGTGGGAACAGATACGCAGTATTTT.

CDR3 residues: CASSRSGGTQNSPLHF. In DNA, the CDR3 is TGTGCCAGCAGCCGAAGCGGGGGGACACAAAATTCACCCCTCCACTTT. The J gene is TRBJ1-6, the V gene TRBV7-8, with D possibly being TRBD1 (6 bases). Looked up from germline, CDR1 is SGHVS and CDR2 is FQNEAQ. The CDR3 is made up of 16 amino acids. V was pared by 5 bases and J by 7 bases, with 18 bases between.

The V and J genes are TRBV29-1 and TRBJ2-3; D remains unclear. CDR1 is SQVTM and CDR2 is ANQGSEA in the germline V gene. The CDR3 totals 13 residues. V lost 8 bases and J 6 bases, leaving 18 bases between the germline ends. This CDR3 is CSTIGENTDTQYF. CDR3 in DNA: TGCAGCACTATCGGAGAGAACACTGATACGCAGTATTTT.

On this clonotype: The CDR3 end shows no conserved phenylalanine or tryptophan, and so a read error is likely. As DNA, the CDR3 is TGTGCCAGCAGCCCGGGACTAGAAGAGACCCAGTACTAC. Amino acids: CASSPGLEETQYY. The chain is built from TRBV7-8 and TRBJ2-5; 8 bases are a match to TRBD2. There are 13 residues in the CDR3. With V trimmed by 5 bases and J by 3 bases, 2 bases remained unmatched. Per the germline V gene, CDR1 is SGHVS and CDR2 is FQNEAQ.

In this sample, this clonotype turned up many times. The chain couples TRBV4-1 to TRBJ2-1, with TRBD2 identical over 7 bases. The length of the CDR3 is 15 residues. The ends lost 4 bases at V and 1 base at J; junction bases unmatched: 4. Germline V gene sequence: CDR1 MGHRA, CDR2 YSYEKL. CDR3 DNA: TGCGCCAGCAGCCGAGGACTAGAATCCTACAATGAGCAGTTCTTC. The encoded protein is CASSRGLESYNEQFF.

This clonotype was recorded at least ten times. This chain joins TRBV19 and TRBJ2-1; TRBD1 might be the D (5 bases). The V gene lost 5 bases and the J gene lost 7 bases, with 15 bases spanning the gap. The germline V gene encodes CDR1 LNHDA and CDR2 SQIVND (reference sequence). The CDR3 has 14 amino acids. The CDR3 coding sequence is TGTGCCAGTAGTTGGGCTTTGTCAGGGAATGAGCAGTTCTTC. Protein: CASSWALSGNEQFF.

V usage is TRBV5-1 and J usage is TRBJ1-4; maybe TRBD1 (6 bases). CDR1 is SGHRS, CDR2 YFSETQ, per germline. The CDR3 totals 14 residues. Trimming cost V 0 bases and J 8 bases, with 11 bases left between them. The CDR3 reads CASSLGGGNEKLFF. The CDR3 coding sequence is TGCGCCAGCAGCTTGGGAGGGGGAAACGAAAAACTGTTTTTT.

The table lists this clonotype with a few counts. With a much larger clone just one base away, this may be a read error. This chain uses TRBV11-2 with TRBJ1-2; weak D call: TRBD1 (5 bases). CDR1 is SGHAT and CDR2 is FQNNGV in the germline V gene. CDR3 length: 16 residues. Trimming removed 1 base from V and 6 bases from J, with 18 bases in between. CDR3 loop: CASSLGGLPYADGYTF. DNA of the CDR3: TGTGCCAGCAGCTTAGGGGGACTGCCCTATGCGGATGGCTACACCTTC.

This clonotype was counted many times. The chain links TRBV7-2 to TRBJ1-1; no definite D call. The CDR3 totals 15 residues. V gave up 5 bases and J gave up 1 base, with 14 bases separating them. Germline CDR1 reads SGHTA; CDR2 reads FQGNSA. Here the CDR3 DNA reads TGTGCCAGCAGCATCCAACCAACAGCGAACACTGAAGCTTTCTTT. It codes for CASSIQPTANTEAFF.

Many counts were recorded for this clonotype. This chain connects TRBV5-1 to TRBJ1-4, with TRBD1 matching over 8 bases. The ends lost 4 bases at V and 8 bases at J; junction bases unmatched: 7. The CDR3 loop spans 14 amino acids. Germline values: CDR1 SGHRS, CDR2 YFSETQ. Here the CDR3 reads CASSRGQEHEKLFF. As DNA, the CDR3 is TGCGCCAGCAGCCGGGGACAGGAACACGAAAAACTGTTTTTT.

There are many counts of this clonotype. The chain carries TRBV4-1 and TRBJ1-2; weak D call: TRBD1 (5 bases). Germline V CDR1 and CDR2: MGHRA, YSYEKL. The CDR3 is 16 residues long. The ends were cut back, 0 bases at V and 3 bases at J, with 14 bases in the middle. The CDR3 DNA sequence: TGCGCCAGCAGCCAAGATGGTAACCGGGGGGACTATGGCTACACCTTC. It translates to CASSQDGNRGDYGYTF.

This clonotype was seen many times. The rearrangement joins TRBV19 to TRBJ1-5; D not certain. The CDR3 is 15 residues long. V shed 7 bases and J shed 4 bases, with 17 bases lying between them. CDR1 and CDR2 from the germline V gene are LNHDA and SQIVND (reference sequence). CDR3 DNA sequence: TGTGCCAGTAAAAGGCCCGATGGGAATAATCAGCCCCAGCATTTT. Amino acids: CASKRPDGNNQPQHF.

This clonotype has at least ten counts. V usage is TRBV19 and J usage is TRBJ2-5; perhaps TRBD2 as D (6 bases). The CDR3 extends over 13 amino acids. Trimming stripped 5 bases from V and 4 bases from J, with 11 bases between. The V gene's germline CDR1 is LNHDA and CDR2 SQIVND (reference sequence). In DNA form, the CDR3 reads TGTGCCAGTAGTTCGGAGGGAAGAGAGACCCAGTACTTC. Protein product: CASSSEGRETQYF.

This chain uses TRBV7-9 with TRBJ2-4; weak D call: TRBD2 (6 bases). Germline lookup yields CDR1 SEHNR and CDR2 FQNEAQ (reference sequence). Trimming took 5 bases from V and 9 from J, leaving 17 bases between them. This CDR3 is 14 amino acids long. This CDR3 reads CASSLDGSGGIQYF. The CDR3 DNA is TGTGCCAGCAGCCTAGACGGGAGTGGTGGCATTCAGTACTTC.

About this clonotype: At one of its ends the junction is not consistent with the germline gene, which may arise from a read error. This sequence joins TRBV29-1 and TRBJ1-1; no definite D call. The CDR3 consists of 10 residues. Per germline, CDR1 SQVTM and CDR2 ANQGSEA. CDR3 nucleotide sequence: TGCAGCGTTTCTGACGCTGAAGCTCTCTTT. Translating it yields CSVSDAEALF.

This clonotype came up a few times. The rearrangement joins TRBV3-1 to TRBJ2-7; D is unclear. The germline CDR1 and CDR2 sequences are LGHDT and YNNKEL (reference sequence). This CDR3 spans 15 amino acids. The V and J ends lost 1 base and 3 bases respectively, with 13 bases between them. CDR3 sequence: CASSQGFGVFYEQYF. CDR3 nucleotide sequence: TGTGCCAGCAGCCAAGGGTTCGGCGTCTTCTACGAGCAGTACTTC.

J is TRBJ2-3 and V is TRBV5-1; 8 bases map to TRBD2. The CDR3 is 15 residues long. The V gene's germline CDR1 is SGHRS and CDR2 YFSETQ. V gave up 0 bases and J gave up 11 bases; unmatched junction bases: 11. The CDR3 spells CASSLGSGSYNEQYF. The CDR3 bases are TGCGCCAGCAGCTTGGGAAGCGGGAGTTACAATGAGCAGTATTTT.

There are many counts of this clonotype. The V call is TRBV4-1, the J call TRBJ2-7; D gene unclear. CDR1 is MGHRA and CDR2 is YSYEKL in the germline V gene. The CDR3 totals 15 residues. V lost 1 base and J 0 bases, leaving 10 bases between the germline ends. The CDR3 region is CASSQGDGLSYEQYF. As DNA, the CDR3 is TGCGCCAGCAGCCAAGGTGACGGTCTCTCCTACGAGCAGTACTTC.

This clonotype appeared a few times. Relative to the germline gene, one junction end is altered; a read error may explain this. The V and J genes are TRBV6-9 and TRBJ2-7; 10 bases align to TRBD1. The CDR3 is 13 amino acids. Germline V gene data show CDR1 as MNHGY and CDR2 as SVAAGI. The CDR3 region is CAGSRDRGYEQYF. The CDR3, as DNA: TGTGCCGGCAGTCGGGACAGGGGTTACGAGCAGTACTTC.

The rearrangement uses TRBV28 and TRBJ1-1, with no clear D. Trimming cost V 11 bases and J 1 base, with 20 bases left between them. This CDR3 has 15 residues. Germline CDR1 and CDR2: MDHEN and SYDVKM. The DNA of the CDR3 is TGTGCCTCCCACGGCCCCAGTAAGGCGAACACTGAAGCTTTCTTT. It yields the protein CASHGPSKANTEAFF. The full variable domain, in which reference TRBV28 and TRBJ1-1 provide the parts outside the CDR3, is DVKVTQSSRYLVKRTGEKVFLECVQDMDHENMFWYRQDPGLGLRLIYFSYDVKMKEKGDIPEGYSVSREKKERFSLILESASTNQTSMYLCASHGPSKANTEAFFGQGTRLTVV.

This clonotype was seen a few times. This may be a read error, as it is one base from a much larger clone. This chain uses TRBV7-2 with TRBJ2-1; 7 bases map to TRBD2. The CDR3 is 16 residues long. Germline CDR1 is SGHTA and CDR2 is FQGNSA. CDR3 region: CASSPLGEGSYSEQFF. CDR3 bases: TGTGCCAGCAGCCCCTTGGGGGAGGGCTCCTACAGTGAGCAGTTCTTC.

A note on this clonotype: Lacking the conserved final phenylalanine or tryptophan, this CDR3 likely reflects a read error. Because the CDR3's place on the DNA is in doubt, the DNA is left out and the CDR3 is given as listed by TCRdb. This chain uses TRBV20-1 with TRBJ1-2; the DNA was not used to check the table's D call, TRBD1. CDR1 and CDR2 (germline): DFQATT, SNEGSKA (reference sequence). The CDR3 adds up to 12 amino acids, both ends counted. The CDR3 reads CSASDRVGGYIL.

This clonotype occurred many times. The V and J genes are TRBV4-1 and TRBJ2-3; 13 positions agree with TRBD2. The V and J ends lost 1 base and 5 bases, in that order; junction bases with no gene match: 0. The CDR3 is 15 residues long. CDR1 MGHRA and CDR2 YSYEKL come from the germline V gene. CDR3 in DNA: TGCGCCAGCAGCCAAGGACTAGCGGGAGGAGATACGCAGTATTTT. This encodes CASSQGLAGGDTQYF.

This clonotype was counted only a few times. The chain recombines TRBV7-2 with TRBJ2-2; maybe TRBD2 (6 bases). The V gene's germline CDR1 is SGHTA and CDR2 FQGNSA. This CDR3 contains 15 residues. The V end lost 5 bases, the J end lost 6 bases, and 16 bases lay between the germline ends. The CDR3 region is CASSQRLGVAGELFF. CDR3 nucleotide sequence: TGTGCCAGCAGCCAAAGACTAGGCGTTGCCGGGGAGCTGTTTTTT.

At least ten counts were recorded for this clonotype. The rearrangement links TRBV4-1 to TRBJ2-3; D ambiguous. V was pared by 0 bases and J by 2 bases, with 6 bases between. The CDR3 contains 14 residues. Germline CDR1 MGHRA, CDR2 YSYEKL. The CDR3 coding sequence is TGCGCCAGCAGCCAAGATCGGTACACAGATACGCAGTATTTT. Translating it yields CASSQDRYTDTQYF.

This clonotype was detected many times. The gene calls are TRBV10-3 and TRBJ2-7; TRBD2 matches 7 bases. CDR3 size: 15 residues. The trim removed 3 bases at V and 8 bases at J, leaving 13 bases unmatched. The germline gives CDR1 ENHRY, CDR2 SYGVKD. The chain's CDR3 is CAISDRGTTSSQQYF. In nucleotides, the CDR3 is TGTGCCATCAGTGATCGAGGGACTACCTCTAGCCAGCAGTACTTC.

Note on this clonotype: This may stem from a read error, because a much larger clone lies one nucleotide away. The V call is TRBV12-3 or TRBV12-4, the J call TRBJ2-7; no clear D gene. The CDR3 spans 13 residues. CDR3 bases: TGTGCCAGCAGTTCAAGGCAATCCTGCGAGCAGTACTTC. Residues: CASSSRQSCEQYF.

There are many counts of this clonotype. The V call is TRBV20-1, the J call TRBJ2-7; the D gene could be TRBD1 or TRBD2 (5 bases each). Trimming took 0 bases from V and 1 from J, leaving 13 bases between them. The germline V gene encodes CDR1 DFQATT and CDR2 SNEGSKA (reference sequence). The CDR3 covers 15 residues. CDR3 sequence: CSARDVRGPSYEQYF. In DNA, the CDR3 is TGCAGTGCTAGAGATGTGAGGGGCCCTTCCTACGAGCAGTACTTC.

The chain employs TRBV7-9 and TRBJ2-1; TRBD2 matches 7 bases. CDR1 and CDR2 from the germline V gene are SEHNR and FQNEAQ (reference sequence). CDR3 length equals 14 residues. Losses at the gene ends were 11 bases for V and 4 bases for J; bases not matched to a gene: 11. CDR3 loop: CAGFGGRAYNEQFF. The CDR3, as DNA: TGTGCCGGATTTGGAGGGAGGGCGTACAATGAGCAGTTCTTC.

The table lists this clonotype with many counts. This rearrangement joins TRBV12-3 or TRBV12-4 to TRBJ2-7; TRBD2 might be the D (5 bases). The CDR3 consists of 14 residues. Trimming stripped 6 bases from V and 2 bases from J, with 14 bases between. CDR3 nucleotides: TGTGCCAGCAGCCCCCCCGGAGGCACCTACGAGCAGTACTTC. This gives the protein CASSPPGGTYEQYF.

This clonotype was observed at least ten times. The rearrangement links TRBV7-8 to TRBJ1-5; the D is unclear. CDR1 is SGHVS, CDR2 FQNEAQ, per germline. Trimming took 5 bases from V and 6 from J, leaving 8 bases between them. The CDR3 spans 12 residues. The CDR3: CASSVLFQPQHF. CDR3 DNA: TGTGCCAGCAGCGTCTTATTTCAGCCCCAGCATTTT.